This TCR beta chain was sequenced for a study of CD8+ T cells in alopecia areata listed by TCRdb under 2018. Concerning the study at large: Treated patients were enrolled in an open-label pilot trial of oral tofacitinib at 5 to 10 mg twice daily for moderate-to-severe alopecia areata. Tofacitinib was administered for 6 to 18 months, and 6 months of follow-up off drug were then conducted to assess delayed response and recurrence. The SALT score, which quantifies the percentage of affected scalp surface area, was used to measure disease severity in treated patients. To study T cell clonal expansion in alopecia areata, the researchers applied high-throughput TCRbeta sequencing to both the C3H/HeJ mouse model and human patients. Human TCRbeta sequencing covered scalp tissue and sorted CD4+ and CD8+ peripheral blood T cells from patchy and totalis/universalis alopecia areata patients and healthy controls. Biopsies were taken from tofacitinib-treated patients at baseline and at 4 and 24 weeks of treatment, and a later scalp biopsy was taken in several of the tofacitinib-treated patients. Scalp clonality was compared across normal scalp (n=4), patchy alopecia areata scalp (n=8), and alopecia totalis/universalis scalp (n=8). RNA was obtained with the PAXgene miRNA kit for fixed scalp, the miRNeasy kit for PBMCs, and the RNeasy kit for mouse skin. TCRbeta CDR3 regions were amplified by immunoSEQ multiplex PCR with 35 Vbeta forward and 13 Jbeta reverse primers.

Receptor amplification or capture employed the immunoSEQ multiplex PCR assay. For TCR sequencing, RNA was extracted from every sample and reverse transcribed into cDNA to serve as template. First-strand cDNA was synthesized using SuperScript III with a 2:1 mix of oligo-dT and random hexamers. Amplification bias was assessed with a synthetic immune receptor repertoire, and residual bias was removed computationally. Regarding the original processing steps: After raw reads were preprocessed to remove errors, the CDR3 was defined following IMGT conventions as running from the conserved cysteine to phenylalanine. Clonality was computed by normalizing Shannon entropy by log2 of the number of productive unique TCRs and subtracting the result from 1. CD4 or CD8 identity of scalp clones was inferred by cross-referencing scalp TCRbeta sequences with sorted blood CD4 and CD8 repertoires. TCRdb mirrors the immuneACCESS table, restricted to in-frame sequences. Some clones are absent from its copies; in checked studies, under half trace to an unresolved V gene, and the reason for the others is unknown. V and J calls and clone size are as listed in that table; D and trimming were resolved from the DNA. The sample table shows about 270,000 clones, and about 60% are seen once. The ten biggest clones cover 0.93% of the sample.

What the authors observed across the whole study: Unlike mouse skin, where gammadelta T cells dominate, normal human skin contains resident alphabeta T cells that get sequenced too, which complicates analysis of the scalp TCR repertoire. Compared with normal scalp, lesional scalp, particularly in alopecia totalis/universalis, had higher clonality and more expanded CD8+ clones, which suggests antigenic drive. Because the treated cohort was small and included a single nonresponder, larger studies are needed to assess links between baseline CD8+ expansion and response. TCR sequences shared between patients were less clear than in mice, possibly partly because of HLA diversity in the patient population. Tofacitinib significantly lowered scalp clonality and the number of expanded CD8+ clones among the top 100 scalp clones. Many expanded lesional clones persisted in scalp and blood during tofacitinib treatment, which may partly explain relapse after stopping treatment.

Concerning this clone: Its recognized antigen is unknown. No per-base quality is available; no much larger clone lies one base away.

Per the publication, the treatment or condition label means: oral pan-JAK inhibitor, 5-10 mg twice daily. Lesional scalp punch biopsies and peripheral blood were obtained from alopecia areata patients. PBMCs were separated by density centrifugation and stained for CD3, CD4 and CD8, after which CD4+ and CD8+ T cells were sorted on a FACSAria. The germline V gene provides CDR1 MGHDK and CDR2 SYGVNS. There are 14 amino acids in the CDR3, from cysteine to phenylalanine inclusive. This entry keeps only the CDR3 DNA: 42 bases, framed from base 1. V loses 3 bases at its end and J loses 0 bases; junction bases beyond the gene matches: 1.

Sequencing used CD4+ T cells sorted from blood, obtained around week 53, from a patient treated with tofacitinib. This TCR derives from a human donor with alopecia areata. The V and J segments used are TRBV25-1 and TRBJ1-1; TRBD1 fits 7 bases in the junction. The CDR3 region has the sequence CASSDDRVNTEAFF. The DNA reads TGTGCCAGCAGTGATGACAGGGTGAACACTGAAGCTTTCTTT.